The sequence of this TCR beta chain was determined in a study of T-cell reconstitution after alpha-beta-depleted transplantation in children. This clonotype was observed many times. The CDR3 has 14 amino acids. The ends were cut back, 8 bases at V and 7 bases at J, with 20 bases in the middle. Germline loops: CDR1 MNHEY, CDR2 SVGAGI. The TCRbeta library incorporated unique molecular identifiers. TCRdb re-called the PCR reads through MiXCR, storing one row per CDR3 protein. This sample carries roughly 200,000 distinct CDR3 sequences, about 6.4% of them seen once, and the ten largest clones take approximately 3%.

The genes are TRBV6-5 and TRBJ1-2, with no clear D. The TCR originated in a human donor who donated a stem cell graft to a child with Wiskott-Aldrich syndrome. This sample comprised PBMCs from the stem cell graft donor, obtained from the stem cell graft. The CDR3 reads CASLNPGAAGGYTF. The CDR3 DNA reads as TGTGCCAGCTTAAACCCGGGAGCCGCGGGTGGCTACACCTTC.